Included here is one T cell receptor beta chain sequence, with context. Antigen specificity is unknown. The table came from immunoSEQ multiplex PCR; TCRdb's copy has only in-frame clones and leaves some out. The profile shows 100,000 to 150,000 clones, about 90% of them singletons. This entry belongs to a study of T cell responses to AZD1222 COVID-19 vaccine. Findings of the study overall: White British people made up most donors, females outnumbered males, and clonal diversity was possibly underestimated. When two AZD1222 doses had been given, Spike-specific TCR breadth and depth rose. Reportedly, nearly half of unique spike TCRs recognized epitopes outside B.1.351/B.1.1.7 mutations.

Germline values: CDR1 MGHRA, CDR2 YSYEKL. CDR3 length: 17 residues. The ends were cut back, 4 bases at V and 0 bases at J, with 16 bases in the middle. This TCR derives from an adult in good health. The source material was peripheral blood, sampled on day 0 of AZD1222 vaccination. The chain carries TRBV4-1 and TRBJ1-5; D is undetermined. The CDR3 sequence: CASSPTLGVNSNQPQHF. The CDR3 nucleotides read TGCGCCAGCAGCCCTACCCTCGGGGTTAATAGCAATCAGCCCCAGCATTTT.